One and the same sample provided the 27 T cell receptor beta chains below, sequenced in a study of blood T cell repertoires in COVID-19. Some clones are missing from TCRdb's copy, which holds only in-frame ones; the method was immunoSEQ multiplex PCR. The table has 330,000 or so clones, approximately 90% seen once. The sample was peripheral blood. These receptors were collected from a woman between 55 and 75 years old with COVID-19, enrolled during active disease.

V gene TRBV5-1 combines with J gene TRBJ1-6, with TRBD1 identical over 11 bases. V dropped 7 bases and J dropped 7; count of bases not matched to a gene: 7. There are 15 residues in the CDR3. Germline V CDR1 and CDR2: SGHRS, YFSETQ. In DNA, the CDR3 is TGCGCCAGCGGCTCAGGGACAGGGGGAAATTCACCCCTCCACTTT. Translation: CASGSGTGGNSPLHF.

The chain couples TRBV30 to TRBJ1-5; the D gene is possibly TRBD1 (6 bases). The germline CDR1 and CDR2 sequences are GTSNPN and SVGIG (reference sequence). V was clipped by 6 bases and J by 0 bases, with 12 bases between them. The CDR3 has 14 amino acids. The DNA for the CDR3 is TGTGCCTGTCAACAGGGAAATAGCAATCAGCCCCAGCATTTT. It encodes CACQQGNSNQPQHF.

This rearrangement joins TRBV24-1 to TRBJ1-4, with TRBD1 identical over 8 bases. The CDR3 is 15 amino acids. The germline CDR1 and CDR2 sequences are KGHDR and SFDVKD. With V trimmed by 4 bases and J by 3 bases, 3 bases remained unmatched. In nucleotides, the CDR3 is TGTGCCACCAGTGACAGGACAGGGCCTAATGAAAAACTGTTTTTT. Its translation: CATSDRTGPNEKLFF.

This clone is a singleton in its sample. The V call is TRBV5-1, the J call TRBJ1-2, with 11 positions matching TRBD1. Germline loops: CDR1 SGHRS, CDR2 YFSETQ. With 4 bases clipped from V and 2 bases from J, the junction kept 4 bases outside the gene matches. The CDR3 contains 15 residues. The CDR3 loop is CASSPGQGENYGYTF. The CDR3 region has the DNA TGCGCCAGCAGCCCGGGACAGGGGGAGAACTATGGCTACACCTTC.

This clone was detected only a few times. The chain joins TRBV7-3 to TRBJ1-2, with 7 bases lining up with TRBD1. This CDR3 contains 15 residues. In germline, CDR1 is SGHTA, CDR2 FQGTGA. Losses at the gene ends were 3 bases for V and 4 bases for J; bases not matched to a gene: 8. The CDR3: CASSLRPGQPYGYTF. DNA for the CDR3: TGTGCCAGCAGCTTGAGACCGGGACAGCCCTATGGCTACACCTTC.

The chain carries TRBV9 and TRBJ1-1; D may be TRBD1 (5 bases). The germline V and J ends were trimmed by 3 bases and 11 bases, with 17 bases remaining between them. This CDR3 is 13 amino acids long. Germline-derived CDR1 and CDR2 are SGDLS and YYNGEE. DNA of the CDR3: TGTGCCAGCAGCGGAGGGGCCAGGAGCGGGGCTTTCTTT. Its protein is CASSGGARSGAFF. The full variable domain, completed using reference TRBV9 and TRBJ1-1, is DSGVTQTPKHLITATGQRVTLRCSPRSGDLSVYWYQQSLDQGLQFLIQYYNGEERAKGNILERFSAQQFPDLHSELNLSSLELGDSALYFCASSGGARSGAFFGQGTRLTVV.

The gene calls are TRBV27 and TRBJ1-4; a possible D gene is TRBD1 (5 bases). Trimming took off 6 bases at V and 7 bases at J, with 21 bases between the two ends. CDR3 length equals 16 residues. Germline values: CDR1 MNHEY, CDR2 SMNVEV (reference sequence). The CDR3 reads CASSTRGGTVREKLFF. For the CDR3, the DNA is TGTGCCAGCAGCACCCGAGGCGGGACGGTACGTGAAAAACTGTTTTTT.

The chain uses TRBV5-1 and TRBJ2-1; the D gene is possibly TRBD2 (6 bases). CDR1 is SGHRS, CDR2 YFSETQ, per germline. The germline V and J ends were trimmed by 7 bases and 7 bases, with 24 bases remaining between them. The CDR3 covers 16 residues. For the CDR3, the DNA is TGCGCCAGCGGACTATCGGGGAAAGGGGCCACAAATGAGCAGTTCTTC. Its translation: CASGLSGKGATNEQFF.

This clone was found a few times. The chain links TRBV5-6 to TRBJ2-5, with D unresolved. Looked up from germline, CDR1 is SGHDT and CDR2 is YYEEEE. This CDR3 spans 14 amino acids. V lost 0 bases, J lost 4 bases, and 10 bases lay in between. The CDR3 nucleotides read TGTGCCAGCAGCTTGGCCTGGCCCCGAGAGACCCAGTACTTC. Protein product: CASSLAWPRETQYF.

This chain links TRBV14 with TRBJ2-1; D gene uncertain. The length of the CDR3 is 11 residues. V lost 4 bases to trimming and J lost 7 bases, with 5 bases between them. CDR1 SGHDN and CDR2 FVKESK come from the germline V gene. CDR3 in DNA: TGTGCCAGCAGCCTCCGTAATGAGCAGTTCTTC. It specifies CASSLRNEQFF. The whole variable domain, filled in from reference TRBV14 and TRBJ2-1, reads EAGVTQFPSHSVIEKGQTVTLRCDPISGHDNLYWYRRVMGKEIKFLLHFVKESKQDESGMPNNRFLAERTGGTYSTLKVQPAELEDSGVYFCASSLRNEQFFGPGTRLTVL.

This chain joins TRBV28 and TRBJ1-5, with a tentative D call TRBD1 (5 bases). CDR1 and CDR2 (germline): MDHEN, SYDVKM. The CDR3 loop spans 16 amino acids. V shed 3 bases and J shed 0 bases, with 12 bases lying between them. This chain's CDR3 is CASSFRVGASNQPQHF. The CDR3 DNA reads TGTGCCAGCAGTTTCAGGGTAGGGGCTAGCAATCAGCCCCAGCATTTT.

The chain is built from TRBV9 and TRBJ1-5, with a tentative D call TRBD1 (5 bases). V was clipped by 0 bases and J by 3 bases, with 10 bases between them. The CDR3 length is 15 residues. Germline CDR1 reads SGDLS; CDR2 reads YYNGEE. The CDR3 sequence: CASSVGSGYNQPQHF. CDR3 bases: TGTGCCAGCAGCGTAGGGTCAGGGTACAATCAGCCCCAGCATTTT.

This clone is a singleton in its sample. J is TRBJ2-7 and V is TRBV4-1; 14 bases align to TRBD2. CDR3 size: 17 residues. Germline CDR1 and CDR2: MGHRA and YSYEKL. The V segment lost 8 bases and the J segment 2 bases; nucleotides outside the gene matches: 11. CDR3 region: CASSAKGLAGETYEQYF. CDR3 DNA: TGCGCCAGCTCAGCGAAGGGACTAGCGGGGGAAACCTACGAGCAGTACTTC.

The chain couples TRBV4-2 to TRBJ1-2; D remains ambiguous. V lost 1 base and J lost 3, with 9 bases in between. The CDR3 has 14 amino acids. CDR1 is LGHNA, CDR2 YNFKEQ, per germline. This chain's CDR3 is CASSQGAVDYGYTF. In DNA form, the CDR3 reads TGTGCCAGCAGCCAAGGCGCGGTGGACTATGGCTACACCTTC.

The chain couples TRBV11-1 to TRBJ2-3, with D tentatively TRBD2 (7 bases). V was cut by 8 bases and J by 4 bases, with 22 bases left in between. Germline V gene sequence: CDR1 SGHAT, CDR2 FQDESV (reference sequence). This CDR3 spans 16 amino acids. CDR3 nucleotide sequence: TGTGCCAGCGGAAGGGGGGGACGGCTAGCTGCAGATACGCAGTATTTT. Protein sequence: CASGRGGRLAADTQYF.

V is TRBV6-5 and J is TRBJ2-3, with a possible D match to TRBD2 (5 bases). This CDR3 contains 15 residues. V lost 0 bases and J 4 bases, leaving 11 bases between the germline ends. Germline V gene lookup returns CDR1 MNHEY and CDR2 SVGAGI. The CDR3 region is CASSYSRTQADTQYF. CDR3 DNA sequence: TGTGCCAGCAGTTACTCCCGGACTCAAGCAGATACGCAGTATTTT.

The chain carries TRBV19 and TRBJ2-6, with TRBD2 matching over 7 bases. The germline V gene encodes CDR1 LNHDA and CDR2 SQIVND (reference sequence). CDR3 length: 16 residues. Trimming removed 8 bases from V and 0 bases from J; junction bases left unmatched: 7. The CDR3 region has the DNA TGTGCCAGTGGGGGGAGGGATAACTCTGGGGCCAACGTCCTGACTTTC. It translates to CASGGRDNSGANVLTF.

There are a few counts of this clone. J is TRBJ1-4 and V is TRBV24-1; 7 bases match TRBD1. The CDR3 is 15 residues long. Germline V gene data show CDR1 as KGHDR and CDR2 as SFDVKD. Trimming at V came to 4 bases and at J to 8 bases, leaving 9 bases not matched to a gene. The CDR3 region has the DNA TGTGCCACCAGTGACCCTTTGGAAGGGGGCGAAAAACTGTTTTTT. Translation gives CATSDPLEGGEKLFF.

The chain recombines TRBV11-3 with TRBJ2-1; a possible D gene is TRBD1 (6 bases). Germline values: CDR1 SGHNT, CDR2 YENEEA. The CDR3 runs 14 residues. Trimming stripped 5 bases from V and 10 bases from J, with 18 bases between. The CDR3 loop reads CASSGRGTPEEQFF. The CDR3 nucleotides read TGTGCCAGCAGCGGTAGGGGGACCCCAGAGGAGCAGTTCTTC.

DNA of the CDR3: TGTGCCAGTACAAAGTCCCATCGCGGGTCTTACACAGATACGCAGTATTTT. This encodes CASTKSHRGSYTDTQYF. The genes are TRBV19 and TRBJ2-3, with a tentative D call TRBD2 (5 bases). This CDR3 contains 17 residues. Trimming took 7 bases from V and 2 from J, leaving 22 bases between them. Germline-derived CDR1 and CDR2 are LNHDA and SQIVND (reference sequence).

The V call is TRBV7-3, the J call TRBJ2-3; D is unresolved. The CDR3 has 13 residues. Germline V gene lookup returns CDR1 SGHTA and CDR2 FQGTGA. V was trimmed by 2 bases and J by 0 bases, leaving 3 bases between them. Here the CDR3 DNA reads TGTGCCAGCAGCTTAGGCAGCACAGATACGCAGTATTTT. Protein: CASSLGSTDTQYF. The variable domain in full, with the rest retrieved from reference TRBV7-3 and TRBJ2-3, is GAGVSQTPSNKVTEKGKYVELRCDPISGHTALYWYRQSLGQGPEFLIYFQGTGAADDSGLPNDRFFAVRPEGSVSTLKIQRTERGDSAVYLCASSLGSTDTQYFGPGTRLTVL.

The chain employs TRBV5-1 and TRBJ2-2; 10 nucleotides match TRBD1. J was trimmed by 6 bases and V by 5 bases; bases with no gene match: 4. The CDR3 loop spans 14 amino acids. The germline V gene has CDR1 SGHRS and CDR2 YFSETQ. CDR3 bases: TGCGCCAGCAGAGAGACAGGGGGCCCCGGGGAGCTGTTTTTT. This translates into CASRETGGPGELFF.

V gene TRBV5-1 combines with J gene TRBJ2-3; a weak D match, TRBD1 (6 bases). Germline CDR1 is SGHRS and CDR2 is YFSETQ. The length of the CDR3 is 14 residues. V was shortened by 4 bases and J by 2 bases, with 11 bases between the two germline ends. CDR3 nucleotides: TGCGCCAGCAGCAGGACAGAAATCACAGATACGCAGTATTTT. Translation gives CASSRTEITDTQYF.

This clone was found a few times. The chain couples TRBV5-1 to TRBJ2-3, with 11 bases identical to TRBD1. The CDR3 is 18 amino acids. Germline V lookup: CDR1 SGHRS, CDR2 YFSETQ. J lost 2 bases, V lost 4 bases, and 12 bases had no gene match. The CDR3: CASSRRTGGARITDTQYF. CDR3 nucleotide sequence: TGCGCCAGCAGCCGACGGACAGGGGGCGCCAGAATCACAGATACGCAGTATTTT.

This chain connects TRBV2 to TRBJ1-1; 7 bases are a match to TRBD1. Germline trimming cut 6 bases from V and 5 bases from J; bases unmatched to any gene: 6. This CDR3 contains 13 residues. Germline lookup yields CDR1 SNHLY and CDR2 FYNNEI. CDR3 sequence reads: CASSLQGVTEAFF. The CDR3 nucleotides read TGTGCCAGCAGCTTGCAGGGGGTTACTGAAGCTTTCTTT. The full variable domain, its missing parts supplied by reference TRBV2 and TRBJ1-1, is EPEVTQTPSHQVTQMGQEVILRCVPISNHLYFYWYRQILGQKVEFLVSFYNNEISEKSEIFDDQFSVERPDGSNFTLKIRSTKLEDSAMYFCASSLQGVTEAFFGQGTRLTVV.

This clone occurred a few times. This chain uses TRBV27 with TRBJ2-1, with 8 bases matching TRBD2. With 4 bases clipped from V and 4 bases from J, the junction kept 9 bases outside the gene matches. The CDR3 consists of 16 residues. Germline V gene lookup returns CDR1 MNHEY and CDR2 SMNVEV (reference sequence). Here the CDR3 reads CASSSRGGGRYNEQFF. The CDR3 coding sequence is TGTGCCAGCAGTTCCAGGGGCGGGGGGAGATACAATGAGCAGTTCTTC.

The gene calls are TRBV27 and TRBJ1-6; D remains ambiguous. Germline-derived CDR1 and CDR2 are MNHEY and SMNVEV (reference sequence). The CDR3 is 15 residues long. V was trimmed by 3 bases and J by 4 bases, leaving 10 bases between them. The CDR3 DNA follows: TGTGCCAGCAGTTTCGCGTCACCTTATAATTCACCCCTCCACTTT. Its protein product is CASSFASPYNSPLHF.